This T cell receptor (beta chain) was profiled in a study of CD8+ T cells in alopecia areata. This CDR3 region has 11 residues. The germline V gene has CDR1 MNHEY and CDR2 SMNVEV (reference sequence). V lost 3 bases and J lost 11, with 8 bases in between. It was cDNA, reverse transcribed from extracted RNA, that served as the sequencing template. Assay: immunoSEQ multiplex PCR; the TCRdb copy retains only in-frame clones and omits some. The sample records about 150,000 clones, about 59% being singletons. Documented treatment: oral pan-JAK inhibitor, 5-10 mg twice daily. Here the sequenced sample was CD8+ T cells sorted from blood, taken at week 4, from a patient treated with tofacitinib. The sequence derives from a human donor with alopecia areata. The genes are TRBV27 and TRBJ2-1; no firm D call. In DNA form, the CDR3 reads TGTGCCAGCAGTTTTGGGTGGCAGCAGTTCTTC. Translation gives CASSFGWQQFF.